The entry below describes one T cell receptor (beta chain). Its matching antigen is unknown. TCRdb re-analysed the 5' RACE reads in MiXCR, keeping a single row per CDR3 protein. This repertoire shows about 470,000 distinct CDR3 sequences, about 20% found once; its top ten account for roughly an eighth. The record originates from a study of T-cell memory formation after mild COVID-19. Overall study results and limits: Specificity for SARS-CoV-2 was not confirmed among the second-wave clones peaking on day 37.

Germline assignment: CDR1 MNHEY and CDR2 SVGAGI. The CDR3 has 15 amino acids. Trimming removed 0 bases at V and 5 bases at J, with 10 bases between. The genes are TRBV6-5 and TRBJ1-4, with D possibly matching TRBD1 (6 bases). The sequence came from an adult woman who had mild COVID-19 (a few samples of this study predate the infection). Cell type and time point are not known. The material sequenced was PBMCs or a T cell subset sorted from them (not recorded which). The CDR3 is CASSYSDRRNEKLFF. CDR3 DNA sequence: TGTGCCAGCAGTTACTCTGACAGGAGGAATGAAAAACTGTTTTTT.